The clone carrying this T cell receptor (beta chain) was found a few times. The antigen is undetermined. Generated by immunoSEQ multiplex PCR, the TCRdb table keeps only in-frame clones and is missing some. The profile shows about 600,000 clones, about 96% of them singletons. The CDR3 runs to 13 residues. Per germline, CDR1 MNHEY and CDR2 SVGAGI. Trimming cost V 5 bases and J 8 bases; bases outside gene matches: 8. This specimen comes from a study of shared clonotypes between healthy human individuals. Subsets obtained from CD4+ cells comprised CD45RA+ naive and CD45RA-negative memory cells. Study-wide results and caveats: Rarefaction indicated that sorted-subset sequencing remained incomplete although depth was large.

This receptor was taken from a woman aged 30 to 39 in good health. The chain couples TRBV6-5 to TRBJ1-2; 7 nucleotides align to TRBD1. The sequenced material came from naive CD4+ T cells sorted from blood. Sample subset: CD45RA+ positively selected. The CDR3: CASSPDRVEGYTF. Here the CDR3 DNA reads TGTGCCAGCAGTCCCGACAGGGTGGAAGGCTACACCTTC.